Listed here are 8 T cell receptor beta chains from one sample, sequenced in a study of sequential checkpoint blockade in melanoma (dated by TCRdb to between 2018 and 2020). The treatment or condition label, read with the paper, signifies: randomized to nivolumab then ipilimumab (arm A) or the reverse (arm B). The receptor library was made with the immunoSEQ multiplex PCR assay. TCRdb stores this immuneACCESS table with in-frame sequences only. Part of the clones is absent; in the studies checked, under half of the shortfall reflects unresolved V genes, and no reason is known for the rest. The sample includes 40,000 or so clones, with roughly a third observed a single time. The ten largest clones take up roughly 1.5% of the sample. The material was tumor tissue (inferred from file names), obtained from a patient given nivolumab and ipilimumab in sequence. The receptors shown here come from a human donor with melanoma.

This chain uses TRBV9 with TRBJ1-5; D ambiguous. V was shortened by 2 bases and J by 0 bases, with 9 bases between the two germline ends. Germline V gene lookup returns CDR1 SGDLS and CDR2 YYNGEE. The CDR3 covers 15 residues. CDR3 sequence: CASSVSGVSNQPQHF. The CDR3 DNA follows: TGTGCCAGCAGCGTTTCCGGAGTTAGCAATCAGCCCCAGCATTTT.

The chain is built from TRBV1 and TRBJ2-1; the listed D gene, TRBD2, was not tested against the DNA. TRBV1 is termed a pseudogene. CDR3 size: 16 residues. The CDR3 nucleotides are TGCGCCAGCAGCCAAGGGACTAGAGGGAATCTCGATGAGCAGTTCTTC. Translation: CASSQGTRGNLDEQFF.

The chain employs TRBV15 and TRBJ1-5, with no clear D. The CDR3 runs to 14 residues. Germline-derived CDR1 and CDR2 are LNHNV and YYDKDF (reference sequence). With 5 bases removed from V and 4 bases from J, the gap between germline ends came to 12 bases. CDR3 coding DNA: TGTGCCACCAGCCGCAGTGCCCCAAATCAGCCCCAGCATTTT. Encoded protein: CATSRSAPNQPQHF.

CDR3 region: CAWSVGRLIYGDTQYF. The CDR3 DNA is TGTGCCTGGAGTGTTGGTAGACTCATATACGGAGATACGCAGTATTTT. The V and J genes are TRBV30 and TRBJ2-3; D uncertain. V was trimmed by 0 bases and J by 5 bases, leaving 18 bases between them. Germline lookup yields CDR1 GTSNPN and CDR2 SVGIG (reference sequence). The CDR3 runs to 16 residues.

The chain recombines TRBV19 with TRBJ1-6, with 9 nucleotides matching TRBD1. The CDR3 has 15 residues. CDR1 is LNHDA, CDR2 SQIVND, per germline (reference sequence). The junction had 5 bases not matched to a gene; V was cut back by 8 bases and J by 3 bases. CDR3 amino acids: CASAQGAVYNSPLHF. CDR3 nucleotides: TGTGCCAGTGCACAGGGGGCTGTCTATAATTCACCCCTCCACTTT.

This clone occurred a few times. V and J are TRBV30 and TRBJ2-2; D might be TRBD1 or TRBD2, each matching 6 bases. The length of the CDR3 is 18 residues. Deletions cut 4 bases from V and 1 base from J, with 22 bases between. Germline V lookup: CDR1 GTSNPN, CDR2 SVGIG (reference sequence). The CDR3, as DNA: TGTGCCTGGACCTCACGGGCCTTAGGGGGGAGGAACACCGGGGAGCTGTTTTTT. Translating gives CAWTSRALGGRNTGELFF.

The sample holds a few counts of this clone. The chain links TRBV11-3 to TRBJ1-5, with D unresolved. CDR3 length: 15 amino acids. The ends were cut back, 5 bases at V and 1 base at J, with 12 bases in the middle. Germline V lookup: CDR1 SGHNT, CDR2 YENEEA. Here the CDR3 reads CASSARLTSNQPQHF. DNA for the CDR3: TGTGCCAGCAGCGCCCGACTCACAAGCAATCAGCCCCAGCATTTT. The whole variable domain, filled in from reference TRBV11-3 and TRBJ1-5, reads EAGVVQSPRYKIIEKKQPVAFWCNPISGHNTLYWYLQNLGQGPELLIRYENEEAVDDSQLPKDRFSAERLKGVDSTLKIQPAELGDSAVYLCASSARLTSNQPQHFGDGTRLSIL.

The chain combines TRBV19 with TRBJ1-1; D is perhaps TRBD1 (5 bases). Deletions cut 5 bases from V and 6 bases from J, with 19 bases between. The germline gives CDR1 LNHDA, CDR2 SQIVND (reference sequence). This CDR3 has 15 amino acids. CDR3 bases: TGTGCCAGTAGTGACCCCACGGGGGGGGTTGCTGAAGCTTTCTTT. It specifies CASSDPTGGVAEAFF.